This T cell receptor (beta chain) was sequenced during a study of blood T cell repertoires in COVID-19. To note about this clone: This same CDR3 is encoded by further DNA sequences in the sample.

The CDR3 is made up of 14 amino acids. CDR1 and CDR2 from the germline V gene are SGHRS and YFSETQ. J lost 5 bases, V lost 3 bases, and 3 bases had no gene match. The repertoire was sequenced with immunoSEQ multiplex PCR; TCRdb's copy has only in-frame clones and lacks some. The table lists about 230,000 clones, about 84% of them singletons. This sequence originates from a woman older than 75 with acute or convalescent COVID-19. Specimen: peripheral blood. This rearrangement joins TRBV5-1 to TRBJ1-4, with 8 bases fitting TRBD1. CDR3 in DNA: TGCGCCAGCAGCTCAGGACAGGGAAATGAAAAACTGTTTTTT. Translated: CASSSGQGNEKLFF.